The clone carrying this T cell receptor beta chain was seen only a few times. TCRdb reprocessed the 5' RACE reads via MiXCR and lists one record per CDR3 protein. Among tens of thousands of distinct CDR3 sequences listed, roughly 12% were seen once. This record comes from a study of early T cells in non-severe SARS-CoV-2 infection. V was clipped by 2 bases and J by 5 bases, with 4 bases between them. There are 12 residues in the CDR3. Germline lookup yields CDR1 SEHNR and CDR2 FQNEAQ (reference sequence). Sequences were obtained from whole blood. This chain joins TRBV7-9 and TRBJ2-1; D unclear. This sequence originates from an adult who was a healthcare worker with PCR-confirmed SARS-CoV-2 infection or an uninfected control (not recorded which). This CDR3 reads CASSLSNNEQFF. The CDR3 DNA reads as TGTGCCAGCAGCTTATCCAACAATGAGCAGTTCTTC. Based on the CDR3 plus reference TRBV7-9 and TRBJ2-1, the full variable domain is DTGVSQNPRHKITKRGQNVTFRCDPISEHNRLYWYRQTLGQGPEFLTYFQNEAQLEKSRLLSDRFSAERPKGSFSTLEIQRTEQGDSAMYLCASSLSNNEQFFGPGTRLTVL.